This record concerns one T cell receptor (beta chain) sequence. These data belong to a study of blood T cell repertoires in COVID-19. Germline CDR1 is MGHRA and CDR2 is YSYEKL. V was pared by 4 bases and J by 7 bases, with 8 bases of the junction left unmatched. This CDR3 is 16 amino acids long. Some clones are missing from TCRdb's copy, which holds only in-frame ones; the method was immunoSEQ multiplex PCR. Of 300,000 or so clones listed, approximately 86% are singletons. The chain recombines TRBV4-1 with TRBJ2-1, with TRBD2 matching over 12 bases. The material sequenced was peripheral blood. This receptor was identified in a man aged 65 to 85 with acute or convalescent COVID-19. The CDR3 reads CASSRILAGGNNEQFF. CDR3 DNA sequence: TGCGCCAGCAGCCGAATCCTAGCGGGGGGGAATAATGAGCAGTTCTTC.